This TCR beta chain stems from a study of OX40 agonist ivuxolimab in advanced cancers. Describing the broader study: Ivuxolimab, which targeted the costimulatory receptor OX40 (CD134), was an agonistic, fully human IgG2 monoclonal antibody. Intravenous ivuxolimab was administered to patients every 2 weeks at six dose levels: 0.01, 0.1, 0.3, 1.5, 3 and 10 mg/kg. Peripheral TCRbeta sequencing was intended to test whether TCR sequence diversity was altered and clonal T-cell expansion was caused by ivuxolimab. The monotherapy dose-escalation portion (N of about 50 patients) of the phase I ivuxolimab trial is reported in the paper. Partial responses were achieved by three dose-escalation patients, of whom one had hepatocellular carcinoma and two had cutaneous melanoma. Among the roughly 54 dose-escalation patients, some 19 had hepatocellular carcinoma, approximately 15 melanoma, 9 renal cell carcinoma and 9 head and neck cancer. Prior anti-PD-1, anti-PD-L1 or anti-CTLA-4 therapy was permitted, and roughly two fifths of dose-escalation patients had received checkpoint inhibitors. The dose-escalation cohort was 82.7% male with a mean age of roughly 60 years, ranging from about 23 to 85. On the study overall, not on this receptor specifically: Low levels of normalized T-cell clonal expansion were also seen in some nonresponding patients. Antigen specificity was not determined for the clonally expanded peripheral T cells. After ivuxolimab, expanded clones were on average more numerous among CD8+ T cells than among CD4+ T cells. At doses of 0.1 to 3.0 mg/kg, clonal expansion of both CD4+ and CD8+ T cells in blood was seen between baseline and week 6. In partial responders in the 0.1-3.0 mg/kg groups, normalized peripheral clonal expansion was found to be among the lowest, especially among CD8+ T cells.

Comments on this clone: Its antigen specificity is not known. Nothing much larger sits one base from this clone, and base qualities are not available.

The trial excluded patients who had a history of autoimmune disease or who were on systemic immunosuppression. Peripheral blood for TCR sequencing was collected from all dose cohorts at baseline, on cycle 4 day 1, and on cycle 7 day 1. Samples came from an open-label, multicenter, first-in-human phase I dose-escalation trial of ivuxolimab. Adults with locally advanced or metastatic head and neck squamous cell, hepatocellular, melanoma or renal cell carcinoma were enrolled in the trial. CD4+ and CD8+ T cells were sorted separately from peripheral blood before TCR sequencing. Genomic DNA was isolated from the sorted cells so that the TCRbeta CDR3 region could be sequenced. TCRbeta CDR3 regions were sequenced using the immunoSEQ Assay. TCRdb stores this immuneACCESS table with in-frame sequences only. Part of the clones is absent; in the studies checked, under half of the shortfall reflects unresolved V genes, and no reason is known for the rest. Recorded for this sample are 60,000 to 65,000 clones; about 90% of them occurred a single time. 5.2% of the sample is in the top ten clones.

According to the germline V gene (reference sequence), CDR1 reads SGHNT and CDR2 reads YYREEE. Measured from the cysteine to the phenylalanine, the CDR3 is 14 residues long. CDR3 DNA only is kept here, 42 bases in frame from base 1. The V end loses 0 bases and the J end loses 0 bases, and a stretch of 6 bases separates them. Material: CD4+ or CD8+ T cells sorted from blood, obtained in a trial of the OX40 agonist ivuxolimab. Here the chain combines TRBV5-4 and TRBJ1-1, with the D gene uncertain. The receptor was derived from an adult with an advanced solid tumor such as melanoma, head and neck, liver or kidney cancer. CDR3 reads: CASSLDSMNTEAFF. The bases are TGTGCCAGCAGCTTGGATTCGATGAACACTGAAGCTTTCTTT.